The T cell receptor (beta chain) described here comes from a study of blood T cells in healthy people across ages. Study results and caveats: Naive T cell percentage and TCR beta diversity correlated strongly. Leaving the PBMCs unsorted stopped any conclusive comparison of naive versus antigen-experienced cells. Diversity estimates from one million T cells were considered underestimates.

Primed by a sample-barcoded 5' primer and a J-beta primer mix, a second PCR proceeded for about 7 to 11 cycles. TCRdb passed the 5' RACE reads through MiXCR, listing each CDR3 protein once. The sample comprises roughly 1,800,000 distinct CDR3 sequences, around half of which are singletons, and 2.1% rests with the top ten. Extracted total RNA amounted to at least 5.5 micrograms for each sample. As to this clonotype: Its matching antigen is unknown.

Sequences were obtained from blood. This TCR derives from a woman aged 35 to 49 in good health.

CDR3: CASSQATGAQYEQYF. In DNA form, the CDR3 reads TGCGCCAGCAGCCAGGCGACAGGGGCTCAGTACGAGCAGTACTTC. V is TRBV4-1 and J is TRBJ2-7; 8 nucleotides align to TRBD1. J lost 4 bases, V lost 3 bases, and 8 bases had no gene match. The length of the CDR3 is 15 residues. Germline V gene data show CDR1 as MGHRA and CDR2 as YSYEKL.